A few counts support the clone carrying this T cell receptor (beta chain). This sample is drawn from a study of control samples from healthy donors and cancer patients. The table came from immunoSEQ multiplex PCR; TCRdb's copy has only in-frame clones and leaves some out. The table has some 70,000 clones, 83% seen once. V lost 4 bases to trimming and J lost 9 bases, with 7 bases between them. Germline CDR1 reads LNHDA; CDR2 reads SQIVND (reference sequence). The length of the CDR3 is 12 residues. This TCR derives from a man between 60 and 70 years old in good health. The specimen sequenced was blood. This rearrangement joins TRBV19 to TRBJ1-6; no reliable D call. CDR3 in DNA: TGTGCCAGTAGTACCGCAGGTTCACCCCTCCACTTT. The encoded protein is CASSTAGSPLHF.